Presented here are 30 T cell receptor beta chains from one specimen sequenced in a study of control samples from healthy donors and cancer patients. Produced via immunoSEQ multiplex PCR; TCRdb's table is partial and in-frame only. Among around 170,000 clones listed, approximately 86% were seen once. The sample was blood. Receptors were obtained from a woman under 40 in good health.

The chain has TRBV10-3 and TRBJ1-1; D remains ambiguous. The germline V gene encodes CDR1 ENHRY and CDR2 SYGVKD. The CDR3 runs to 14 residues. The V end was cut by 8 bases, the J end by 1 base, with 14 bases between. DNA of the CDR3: TGTGCCATCGCCCCCCGCGACGGGAACACTGAAGCTTTCTTT. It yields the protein CAIAPRDGNTEAFF.

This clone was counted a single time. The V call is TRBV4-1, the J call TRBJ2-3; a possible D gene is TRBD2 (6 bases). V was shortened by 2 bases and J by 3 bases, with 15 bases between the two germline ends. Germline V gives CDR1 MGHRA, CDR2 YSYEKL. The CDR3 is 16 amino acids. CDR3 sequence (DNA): TGCGCCAGCAGCCAACTAGCGTCGAGGGAGACAGATACGCAGTATTTT. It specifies CASSQLASRETDTQYF.

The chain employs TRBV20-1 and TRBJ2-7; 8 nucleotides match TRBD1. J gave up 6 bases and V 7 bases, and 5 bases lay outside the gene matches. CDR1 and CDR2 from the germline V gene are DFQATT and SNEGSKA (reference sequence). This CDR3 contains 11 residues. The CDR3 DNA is TGCAGTGTACGCAGGGGGCCCGAGCAGTACGTC. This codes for CSVRRGPEQYV.

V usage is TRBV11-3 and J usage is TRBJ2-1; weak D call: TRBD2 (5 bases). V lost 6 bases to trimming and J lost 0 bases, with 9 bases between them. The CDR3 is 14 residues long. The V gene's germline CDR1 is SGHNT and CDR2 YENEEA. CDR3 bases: TGTGCCAGCAGTATAGGGAGCTCCTACAATGAGCAGTTCTTC. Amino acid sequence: CASSIGSSYNEQFF.

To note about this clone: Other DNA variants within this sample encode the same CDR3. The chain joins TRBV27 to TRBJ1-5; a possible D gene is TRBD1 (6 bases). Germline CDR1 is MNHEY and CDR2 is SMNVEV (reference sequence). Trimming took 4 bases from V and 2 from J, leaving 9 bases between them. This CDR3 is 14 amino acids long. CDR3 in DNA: TGTGCCAGCAGTTCACAGGGAGGCAATCAGCCCCAGCATTTT. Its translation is CASSSQGGNQPQHF.

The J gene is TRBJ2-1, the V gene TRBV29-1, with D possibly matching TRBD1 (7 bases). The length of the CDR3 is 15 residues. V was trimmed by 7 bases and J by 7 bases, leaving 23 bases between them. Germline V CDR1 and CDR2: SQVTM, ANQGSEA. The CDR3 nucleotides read TGCAGCGCCGGAGGGGGCGCAGGTCCGAAAAATGAGCAGTTCTTC. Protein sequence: CSAGGGAGPKNEQFF.

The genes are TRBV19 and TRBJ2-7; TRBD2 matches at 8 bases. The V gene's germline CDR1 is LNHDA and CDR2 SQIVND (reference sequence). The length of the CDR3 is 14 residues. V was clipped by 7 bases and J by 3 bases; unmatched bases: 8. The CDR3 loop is CASTQRGGDYEQYF. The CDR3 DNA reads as TGTGCCAGTACCCAACGGGGGGGGGACTACGAGCAGTACTTC.

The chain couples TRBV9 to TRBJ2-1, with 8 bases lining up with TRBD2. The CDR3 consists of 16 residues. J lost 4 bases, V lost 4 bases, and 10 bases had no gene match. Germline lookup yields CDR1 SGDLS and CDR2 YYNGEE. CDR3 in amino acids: CASSPSGRGSYNEQFF. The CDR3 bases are TGTGCCAGCAGCCCTAGCGGGCGAGGGAGTTACAATGAGCAGTTCTTC.

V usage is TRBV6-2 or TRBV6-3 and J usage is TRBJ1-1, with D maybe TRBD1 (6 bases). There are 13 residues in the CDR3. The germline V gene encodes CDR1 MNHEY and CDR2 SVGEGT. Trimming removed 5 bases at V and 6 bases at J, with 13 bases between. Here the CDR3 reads CASSPRTVAEAFF. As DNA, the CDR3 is TGTGCCAGCAGTCCCAGGACAGTCGCTGAAGCTTTCTTT.

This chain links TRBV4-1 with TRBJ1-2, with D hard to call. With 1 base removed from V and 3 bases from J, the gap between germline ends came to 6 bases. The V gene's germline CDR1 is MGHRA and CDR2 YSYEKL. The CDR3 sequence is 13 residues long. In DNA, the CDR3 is TGCGCCAGCAGCCAAGTTTCAGACTATGGCTACACCTTC. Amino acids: CASSQVSDYGYTF.

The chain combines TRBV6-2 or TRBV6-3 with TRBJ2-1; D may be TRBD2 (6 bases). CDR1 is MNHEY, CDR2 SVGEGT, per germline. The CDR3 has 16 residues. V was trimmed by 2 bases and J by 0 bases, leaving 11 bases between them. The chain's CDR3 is CASSYPGTASYNEQFF. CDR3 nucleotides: TGTGCCAGCAGTTACCCGGGGACTGCCTCCTACAATGAGCAGTTCTTC.

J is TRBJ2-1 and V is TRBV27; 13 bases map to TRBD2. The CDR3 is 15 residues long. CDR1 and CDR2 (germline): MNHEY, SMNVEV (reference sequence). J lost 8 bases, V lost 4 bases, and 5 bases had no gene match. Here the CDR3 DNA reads TGTGCCAGCAGTTCACGGACTAGCGGGGGCGATGAGCAGTTCTTC. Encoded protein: CASSSRTSGGDEQFF.

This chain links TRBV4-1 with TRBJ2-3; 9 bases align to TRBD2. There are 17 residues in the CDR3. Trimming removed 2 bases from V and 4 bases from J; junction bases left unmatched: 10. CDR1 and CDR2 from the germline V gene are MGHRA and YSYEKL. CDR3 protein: CASSQRGLAGEADTQYF. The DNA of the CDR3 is TGCGCCAGCAGCCAACGTGGTTTAGCGGGGGAGGCAGATACGCAGTATTTT.

The CDR3 sequence is CASRSGGTGAQPQHF. The CDR3 DNA is TGTGCCAGTCGTTCAGGAGGGACAGGGGCTCAGCCCCAGCATTTT. The chain combines TRBV19 with TRBJ1-5; TRBD1 agrees at 10 bases. V gave up 8 bases and J gave up 6 bases; unmatched junction bases: 10. This CDR3 is 15 amino acids long. CDR1 is LNHDA, CDR2 SQIVND, per germline (reference sequence).

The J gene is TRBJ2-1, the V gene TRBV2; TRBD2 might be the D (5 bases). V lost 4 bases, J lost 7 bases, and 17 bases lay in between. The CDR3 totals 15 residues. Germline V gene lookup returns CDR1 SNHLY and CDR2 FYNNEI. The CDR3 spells CASSGGLAFFNEQFF. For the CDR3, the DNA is TGTGCCAGCAGTGGCGGGCTAGCCTTCTTTAATGAGCAGTTCTTC.

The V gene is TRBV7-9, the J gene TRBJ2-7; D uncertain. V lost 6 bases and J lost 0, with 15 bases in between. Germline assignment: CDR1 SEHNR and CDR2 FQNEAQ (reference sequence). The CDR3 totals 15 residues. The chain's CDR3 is CASSPSTGLSYEQYF. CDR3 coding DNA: TGTGCCAGCAGTCCATCCACGGGCCTCTCCTACGAGCAGTACTTC.

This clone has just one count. The CDR3 DNA is TGTGCCACCAGTGATGACAGGGCCCTCACCGGGGAGCTGTTTTTT. Residues: CATSDDRALTGELFF. The V gene is TRBV24-1, the J gene TRBJ2-2; TRBD1 agrees at 7 bases. Germline CDR1 KGHDR, CDR2 SFDVKD. The V segment lost 3 bases and the J segment 4 bases; nucleotides outside the gene matches: 4. This CDR3 has 15 amino acids.

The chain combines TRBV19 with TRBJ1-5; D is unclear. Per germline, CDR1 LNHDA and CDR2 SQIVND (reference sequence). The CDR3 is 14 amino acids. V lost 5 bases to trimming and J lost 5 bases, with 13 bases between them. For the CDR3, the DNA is TGTGCCAGTAGTCGCGACGGAAAGTATCAGCCCCAGCATTTT. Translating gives CASSRDGKYQPQHF.

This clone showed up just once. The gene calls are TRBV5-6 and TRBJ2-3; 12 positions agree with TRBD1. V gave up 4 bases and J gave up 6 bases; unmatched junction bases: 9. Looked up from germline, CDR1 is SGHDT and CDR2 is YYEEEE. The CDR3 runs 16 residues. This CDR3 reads CASSLTGQGAVDTQYF. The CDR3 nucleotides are TGTGCCAGCAGCCTAACGGGACAGGGGGCCGTGGATACGCAGTATTTT.

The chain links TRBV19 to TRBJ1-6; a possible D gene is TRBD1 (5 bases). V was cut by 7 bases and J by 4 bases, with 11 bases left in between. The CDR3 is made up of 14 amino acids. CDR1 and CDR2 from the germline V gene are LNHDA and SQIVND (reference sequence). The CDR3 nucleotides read TGTGCCAGTACGTCAGGGAATTATAATTCACCCCTCCACTTT. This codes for CASTSGNYNSPLHF.

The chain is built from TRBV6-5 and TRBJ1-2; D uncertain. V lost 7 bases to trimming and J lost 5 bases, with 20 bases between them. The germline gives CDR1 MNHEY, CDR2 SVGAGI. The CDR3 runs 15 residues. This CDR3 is CASISQGFDRYGYTF. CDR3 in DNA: TGTGCCAGCATATCCCAAGGGTTTGATCGATATGGCTACACCTTC.

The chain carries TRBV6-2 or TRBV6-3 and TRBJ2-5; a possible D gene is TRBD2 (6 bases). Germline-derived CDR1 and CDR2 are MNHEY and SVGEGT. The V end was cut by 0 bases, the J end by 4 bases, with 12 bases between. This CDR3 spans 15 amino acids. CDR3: CASSYSAGRGETQYF. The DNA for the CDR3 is TGTGCCAGCAGTTACTCCGCGGGGCGGGGAGAGACCCAGTACTTC.

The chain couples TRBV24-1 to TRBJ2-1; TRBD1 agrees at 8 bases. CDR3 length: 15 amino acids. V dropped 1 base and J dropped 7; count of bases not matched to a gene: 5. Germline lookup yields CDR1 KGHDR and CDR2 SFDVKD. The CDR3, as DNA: TGTGCCACCAGTGATTTTGGACAGGGCGTAAATGAGCAGTTCTTC. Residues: CATSDFGQGVNEQFF.

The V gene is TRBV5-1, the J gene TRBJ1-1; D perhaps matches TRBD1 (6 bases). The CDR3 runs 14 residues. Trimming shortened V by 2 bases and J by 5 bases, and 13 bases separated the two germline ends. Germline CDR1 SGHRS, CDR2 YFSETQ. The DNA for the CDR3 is TGCGCCAGCAGCTTACACAGGGTGGGAACTGAAGCTTTCTTT. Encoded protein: CASSLHRVGTEAFF.

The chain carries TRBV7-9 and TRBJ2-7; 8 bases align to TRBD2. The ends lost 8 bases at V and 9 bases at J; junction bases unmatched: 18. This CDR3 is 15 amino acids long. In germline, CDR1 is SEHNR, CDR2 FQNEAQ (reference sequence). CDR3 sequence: CASSLAASGPGPQYF. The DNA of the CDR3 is TGTGCCAGCTCCTTAGCAGCTAGCGGGCCGGGACCGCAGTACTTC.

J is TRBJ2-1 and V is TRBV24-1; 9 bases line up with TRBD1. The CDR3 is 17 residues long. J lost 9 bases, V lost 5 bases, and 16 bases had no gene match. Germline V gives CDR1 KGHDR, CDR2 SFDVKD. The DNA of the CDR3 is TGTGCCACCAGTGGTCGGACAGGGGAGTCTTGGGTACCTGAGCAGTTCTTC. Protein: CATSGRTGESWVPEQFF.

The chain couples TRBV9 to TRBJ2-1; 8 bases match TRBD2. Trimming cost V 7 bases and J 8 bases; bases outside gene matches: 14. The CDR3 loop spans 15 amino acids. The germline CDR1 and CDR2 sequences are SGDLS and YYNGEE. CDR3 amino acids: CASCPGGLWRDEQFF. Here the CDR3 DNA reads TGTGCCAGCTGTCCGGGGGGGCTTTGGAGAGATGAGCAGTTCTTC. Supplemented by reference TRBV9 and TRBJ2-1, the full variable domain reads DSGVTQTPKHLITATGQRVTLRCSPRSGDLSVYWYQQSLDQGLQFLIQYYNGEERAKGNILERFSAQQFPDLHSELNLSSLELGDSALYFCASCPGGLWRDEQFFGPGTRLTVL.

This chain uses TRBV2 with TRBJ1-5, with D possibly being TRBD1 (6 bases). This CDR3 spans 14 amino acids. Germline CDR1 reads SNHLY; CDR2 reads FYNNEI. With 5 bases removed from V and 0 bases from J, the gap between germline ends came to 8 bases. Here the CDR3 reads CASSLQGSNQPQHF. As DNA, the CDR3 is TGTGCCAGCAGTTTACAGGGTAGCAATCAGCCCCAGCATTTT.

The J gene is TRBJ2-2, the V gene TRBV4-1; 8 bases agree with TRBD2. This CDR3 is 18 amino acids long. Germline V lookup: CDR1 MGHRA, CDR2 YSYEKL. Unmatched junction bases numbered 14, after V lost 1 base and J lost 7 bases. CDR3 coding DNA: TGCGCCAGCAGCCAAGGCCGGTCCGGGACTAGGCCCAGCGGGGAGCTGTTTTTT. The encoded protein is CASSQGRSGTRPSGELFF.

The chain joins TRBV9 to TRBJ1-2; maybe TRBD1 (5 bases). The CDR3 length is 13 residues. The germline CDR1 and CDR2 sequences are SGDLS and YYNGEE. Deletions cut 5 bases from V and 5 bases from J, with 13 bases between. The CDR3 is CASSETERYGYTF. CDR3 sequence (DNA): TGTGCCAGCAGTGAGACAGAGCGATATGGCTACACCTTC.